Shown below are 25 T cell receptor beta chains from a single sample sequenced in a study of CD8 T cells in Susac syndrome. Random-hexamer reverse transcription was applied to roughly 0.5 to 1 ug RNA. TCRdb re-called the immunoSEQ multiplex PCR reads with MiXCR, one entry per CDR3 protein. The sample yields over 130,000 distinct CDR3 sequences, roughly 96% seen once. Sequenced: CD4+ T cells from PBMCs. These receptors were obtained from a human donor with multiple sclerosis.

The V gene is TRBV2, the J gene TRBJ2-5, with D unresolved. The CDR3 loop spans 12 amino acids. Trimming cost V 4 bases and J 8 bases, with 11 bases left between them. Germline V gives CDR1 SNHLY, CDR2 FYNNEI. CDR3 sequence reads: CASSVRTGTQYF. DNA of the CDR3: TGTGCCAGCAGTGTACGTACTGGAACCCAGTACTTC.

This clonotype was seen only once. The chain joins TRBV4-1 to TRBJ2-7, with 9 bases matching TRBD2. Per the germline V gene, CDR1 is MGHRA and CDR2 is YSYEKL. This CDR3 has 19 amino acids. Trimming cost V 0 bases and J 1 base; bases outside gene matches: 13. The CDR3 reads CASSQDRSGRSSASYEQYF. The CDR3 coding sequence is TGCGCCAGCAGCCAAGATCGGAGCGGGAGGTCATCGGCATCCTACGAGCAGTACTTC.

The chain joins TRBV29-1 to TRBJ2-7; a possible D gene is TRBD2 (5 bases). The V end was cut by 2 bases, the J end by 4 bases, with 12 bases between. The CDR3 consists of 13 residues. The germline V gene has CDR1 SQVTM and CDR2 ANQGSEA. For the CDR3, the DNA is TGCAGCGTTGAAAGCCAAAGAGGGTACGAGCAGTACTTC. Protein: CSVESQRGYEQYF.

The V call is TRBV19, the J call TRBJ2-5, with a weak D call TRBD1 (7 bases). V lost 6 bases and J lost 5, with 19 bases in between. CDR3 length equals 15 residues. The germline V gene encodes CDR1 LNHDA and CDR2 SQIVND (reference sequence). CDR3 nucleotides: TGTGCCAGTAGACCCGACAGGGCCGGAGGGGAGACCCAGTACTTC. This encodes CASRPDRAGGETQYF.

The rearrangement uses TRBV6-1 and TRBJ1-6; 10 bases line up with TRBD1. The CDR3 sequence is 16 residues long. The junction had 12 bases not matched to a gene; V was cut back by 7 bases and J by 9 bases. Per germline, CDR1 MNHNS and CDR2 SASEGT. The CDR3 loop is CASTGGGQGVLSPLHF. In nucleotides, the CDR3 is TGTGCCAGCACTGGAGGAGGACAGGGGGTACTTTCACCCCTCCACTTT.

V gene TRBV20-1 combines with J gene TRBJ2-1; perhaps TRBD1 as D (5 bases). Trimming pared 6 bases from V and 0 bases from J, leaving 15 bases between. Per the germline V gene, CDR1 is DFQATT and CDR2 is SNEGSKA (reference sequence). The CDR3 length is 15 residues. The CDR3 DNA is TGCAGTGCGGAAAACAGGCCGAGCTCCTACAATGAGCAGTTCTTC. Amino acid sequence: CSAENRPSSYNEQFF.

This chain uses TRBV7-9 with TRBJ1-5; D call uncertain. Germline lookup yields CDR1 SEHNR and CDR2 FQNEAQ (reference sequence). V was pared by 4 bases and J by 5 bases, with 12 bases between. This CDR3 region has 14 residues. This CDR3 reads CASSSSRSDQPQHF. Written as DNA, the CDR3 is TGTGCCAGCAGCTCGTCCCGATCCGATCAGCCCCAGCATTTT.

J is TRBJ1-1 and V is TRBV27, with TRBD1 as a possible D gene (5 bases). Trimming shortened V by 5 bases and J by 7 bases, and 14 bases separated the two germline ends. The germline CDR1 and CDR2 sequences are MNHEY and SMNVEV (reference sequence). This CDR3 has 13 amino acids. The CDR3 DNA follows: TGTGCCAGCAGTCCCCGATACAGGAGTGAAGCTTTCTTT. It encodes CASSPRYRSEAFF.

The chain uses TRBV29-1 and TRBJ1-2, with D hard to call. Germline CDR1 SQVTM, CDR2 ANQGSEA. With 5 bases removed from V and 6 bases from J, the gap between germline ends came to 13 bases. The CDR3 is made up of 12 amino acids. The CDR3 here is CSVYLQANGYTF. The CDR3 DNA reads as TGCAGCGTTTATCTCCAGGCCAATGGCTACACCTTC.

This chain links TRBV29-1 with TRBJ1-1; D possibly corresponds to TRBD1 (5 bases). Trimming cost V 7 bases and J 6 bases, with 9 bases left between them. Per the germline V gene, CDR1 is SQVTM and CDR2 is ANQGSEA. This CDR3 comprises 10 residues. Here the CDR3 reads CSAGGAEAFF. The CDR3, as DNA: TGCAGCGCTGGGGGGGCTGAAGCTTTCTTT.

The chain employs TRBV19 and TRBJ2-4; 10 positions agree with TRBD1. CDR3 length equals 15 residues. V dropped 3 bases and J dropped 7; count of bases not matched to a gene: 6. Looked up from germline, CDR1 is LNHDA and CDR2 is SQIVND (reference sequence). The CDR3 DNA is TGTGCCAGTAGTATTGAAGACAGGGGGCGGAACATTCAGTACTTC. This encodes CASSIEDRGRNIQYF.

This clonotype was counted once. The chain recombines TRBV11-2 with TRBJ1-6; no clear D. The CDR3 consists of 13 residues. Looked up from germline, CDR1 is SGHAT and CDR2 is FQNNGV. The V end lost 6 bases, the J end lost 10 bases, and 13 bases lay between the germline ends. The CDR3: CASSQRLGSPLHF. CDR3 in DNA: TGTGCCAGCAGTCAGCGCTTGGGATCACCCCTCCACTTT. Full variable domain (missing parts from reference TRBV11-2 and TRBJ1-6): EAGVAQSPRYKIIEKRQSVAFWCNPISGHATLYWYQQILGQGPKLLIQFQNNGVVDDSQLPKDRFSAERLKGVDSTLKIQPAKLEDSAVYLCASSQRLGSPLHFGNGTRLTVT.

The V gene is TRBV5-6, the J gene TRBJ2-7, with no clear D. Germline V gene sequence: CDR1 SGHDT, CDR2 YYEEEE. CDR3 length: 15 residues. V lost 1 base and J lost 4, with 15 bases in between. The CDR3 region is CASSLMGSSGYEQYF. In nucleotides, the CDR3 is TGTGCCAGCAGCTTGATGGGATCGTCAGGATACGAGCAGTACTTC.

The J gene is TRBJ1-1, the V gene TRBV20-1, with 8 bases fitting TRBD1. V gave up 4 bases and J gave up 5 bases; unmatched junction bases: 6. The CDR3 covers 13 residues. CDR1 and CDR2 (germline): DFQATT, SNEGSKA (reference sequence). The CDR3: CSAKIYRGTEAFF. The CDR3 DNA reads as TGCAGTGCTAAGATCTACAGGGGGACTGAAGCTTTCTTT.

This clonotype was detected only once. The V gene is TRBV20-1, the J gene TRBJ2-1; 11 bases map to TRBD1. This CDR3 region has 17 residues. V trimming: 3 bases; J trimming: 6 bases; junction bases outside the gene matches: 13. In germline, CDR1 is DFQATT, CDR2 SNEGSKA (reference sequence). CDR3 DNA: TGCAGTGCTAGGTCCGGAAACGGGACAGGGGGTGTCAATGAGCAGTTCTTC. Its protein is CSARSGNGTGGVNEQFF.

V and J are TRBV24-1 and TRBJ2-7; the D gene is possibly TRBD1 (5 bases). CDR1 and CDR2 (germline): KGHDR, SFDVKD. The CDR3 covers 14 residues. Between the trimmed V and J ends, which lost 3 bases and 3 bases, there was a span of 11 bases. The CDR3 coding sequence is TGTGCCACCAGTGATGCCAGGGTGAACTACGAGCAGTACTTC. This encodes CATSDARVNYEQYF.

This CDR3 is CASSLTGDRNNEQFF. The CDR3 DNA sequence: TGTGCCAGTAGCCTTACGGGGGACCGAAACAATGAGCAGTTCTTC. The V and J genes are TRBV19 and TRBJ2-1; weak D call: TRBD2 (6 bases). Germline CDR1 reads LNHDA; CDR2 reads SQIVND (reference sequence). Between the trimmed V and J ends, which lost 6 bases and 5 bases, there was a span of 17 bases. CDR3 length: 15 amino acids.

The rearrangement uses TRBV14 and TRBJ2-7; D might be TRBD2 (6 bases). The CDR3 is made up of 17 amino acids. Germline CDR1 reads SGHDN; CDR2 reads FVKESK. The V end was cut by 2 bases, the J end by 0 bases, with 17 bases between. CDR3 DNA sequence: TGTGCCAGCAGCCAAACGTATACTGGCGGGGACTCCTACGAGCAGTACTTC. Translation: CASSQTYTGGDSYEQYF.

The chain uses TRBV25-1 and TRBJ1-1; D is perhaps TRBD1 (5 bases). Per the germline V gene, CDR1 is MGHDK and CDR2 is SYGVNS. The CDR3 extends over 14 amino acids. V lost 5 bases, J lost 7 bases, and 17 bases lay in between. Here the CDR3 DNA reads TGTGCCAGCAGTCCAACTCACAGGAGGTTTGAAGCTTTCTTT. It is translated as CASSPTHRRFEAFF.

The CDR3 spells CASSYQGLTEAFF. The CDR3 region has the DNA TGTGCCAGCAGCTATCAGGGTTTGACTGAAGCTTTCTTT. The genes are TRBV7-2 and TRBJ1-1; D might be TRBD1 (5 bases). The CDR3 has 13 residues. V was clipped by 4 bases and J by 5 bases, with 11 bases between them. The germline gives CDR1 SGHTA, CDR2 FQGNSA.

This sequence joins TRBV18 and TRBJ1-1; D gene uncertain. Trimming took 1 base from V and 3 from J, leaving 9 bases between them. In germline, CDR1 is KGHSH, CDR2 LQKENI. The CDR3 has 14 residues. As DNA, the CDR3 is TGTGCCAGCTCACCACAGGCTGGGGACACTGAAGCTTTCTTT. This gives the protein CASSPQAGDTEAFF.

V gene TRBV3-1 combines with J gene TRBJ1-5, with a possible D match to TRBD1 (6 bases). The CDR3 length is 15 residues. Deletions cut 1 base from V and 4 bases from J, with 11 bases between. Germline lookup yields CDR1 LGHDT and CDR2 YNNKEL (reference sequence). CDR3 bases: TGTGCCAGCAGCCAAGGGAGGGGGGAGAATCAGCCCCAGCATTTT. Translation: CASSQGRGENQPQHF.

The rearrangement joins TRBV28 to TRBJ2-7; D perhaps matches TRBD1 (6 bases). Germline lookup yields CDR1 MDHEN and CDR2 SYDVKM. The CDR3 extends over 15 amino acids. Trimming removed 8 bases at V and 3 bases at J, with 20 bases between. CDR3 nucleotide sequence: TGTGCCAGCCGAGGGGAAGACAGGAACCTCTACGAGCAGTACTTC. It yields the protein CASRGEDRNLYEQYF. Drawing the rest from reference TRBV28 and TRBJ2-7, the complete variable domain is DVKVTQSSRYLVKRTGEKVFLECVQDMDHENMFWYRQDPGLGLRLIYFSYDVKMKEKGDIPEGYSVSREKKERFSLILESASTNQTSMYLCASRGEDRNLYEQYFGPGTRLTVT.

This chain links TRBV9 with TRBJ2-5; 11 nucleotides match TRBD1. CDR3 length: 16 residues. Germline lookup yields CDR1 SGDLS and CDR2 YYNGEE. Germline trimming cut 3 bases from V and 4 bases from J; bases unmatched to any gene: 8. The CDR3 bases are TGTGCCAGCAGCGCGGAGGACAGGGGGCAGTTAGAGACCCAGTACTTC. Translated, it gives CASSAEDRGQLETQYF.

This chain joins TRBV6-5 and TRBJ2-3, with D uncertain. This CDR3 has 15 residues. Trimming removed 8 bases at V and 1 base at J, with 16 bases between. The germline V gene has CDR1 MNHEY and CDR2 SVGAGI. The CDR3 protein is CASRKTGSGTDTQYF. CDR3 DNA: TGTGCCAGCCGAAAGACGGGCTCTGGCACAGATACGCAGTATTTT.